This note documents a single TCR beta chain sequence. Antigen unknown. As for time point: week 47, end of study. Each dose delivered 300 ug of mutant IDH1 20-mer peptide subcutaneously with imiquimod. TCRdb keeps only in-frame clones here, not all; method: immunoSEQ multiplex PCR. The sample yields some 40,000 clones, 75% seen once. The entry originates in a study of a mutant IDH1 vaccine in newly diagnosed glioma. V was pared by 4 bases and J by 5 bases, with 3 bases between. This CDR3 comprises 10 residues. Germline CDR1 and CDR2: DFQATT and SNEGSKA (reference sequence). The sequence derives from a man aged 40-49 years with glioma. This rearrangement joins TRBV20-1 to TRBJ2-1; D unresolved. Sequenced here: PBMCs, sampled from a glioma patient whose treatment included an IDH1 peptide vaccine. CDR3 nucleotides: TGCAGTGCTACTAACAATGAGCAGTTCTTC. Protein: CSATNNEQFF.